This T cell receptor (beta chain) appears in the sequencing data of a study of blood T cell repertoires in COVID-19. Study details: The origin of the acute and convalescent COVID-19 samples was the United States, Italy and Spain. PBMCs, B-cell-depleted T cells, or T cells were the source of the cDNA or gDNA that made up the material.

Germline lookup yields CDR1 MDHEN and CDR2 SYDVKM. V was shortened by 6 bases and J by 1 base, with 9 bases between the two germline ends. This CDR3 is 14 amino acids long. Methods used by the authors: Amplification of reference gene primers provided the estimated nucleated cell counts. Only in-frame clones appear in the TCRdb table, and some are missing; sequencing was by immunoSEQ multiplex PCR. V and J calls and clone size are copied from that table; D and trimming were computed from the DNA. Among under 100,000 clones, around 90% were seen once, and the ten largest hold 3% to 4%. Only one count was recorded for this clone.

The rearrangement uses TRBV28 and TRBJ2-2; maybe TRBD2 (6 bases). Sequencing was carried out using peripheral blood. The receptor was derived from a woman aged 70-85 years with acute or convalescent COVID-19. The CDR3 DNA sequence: TGTGCCAGCAGGGTTAGCGGGAACACCGGGGAGCTGTTTTTT. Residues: CASRVSGNTGELFF.